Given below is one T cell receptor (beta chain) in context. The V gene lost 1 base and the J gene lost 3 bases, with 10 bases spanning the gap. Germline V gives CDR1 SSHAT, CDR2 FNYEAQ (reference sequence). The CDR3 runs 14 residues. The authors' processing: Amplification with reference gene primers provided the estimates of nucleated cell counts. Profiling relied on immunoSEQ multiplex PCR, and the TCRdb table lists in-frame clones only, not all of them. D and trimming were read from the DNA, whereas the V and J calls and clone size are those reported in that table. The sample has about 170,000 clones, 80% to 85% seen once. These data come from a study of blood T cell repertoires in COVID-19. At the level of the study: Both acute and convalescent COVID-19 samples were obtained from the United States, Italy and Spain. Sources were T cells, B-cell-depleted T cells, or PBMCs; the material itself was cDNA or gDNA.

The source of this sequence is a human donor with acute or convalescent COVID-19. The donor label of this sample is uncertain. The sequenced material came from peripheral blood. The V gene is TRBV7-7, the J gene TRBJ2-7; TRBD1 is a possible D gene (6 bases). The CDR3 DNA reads TGTGCCAGCAGCTTAGGGGACAAGGACTACGAGCAGTACTTC. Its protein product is CASSLGDKDYEQYF.